These 30 T cell receptor beta chains came from one sample sequenced in a study of cytomegalovirus exposure and HLA in healthy donors. Both 60 Vbeta primers and 13 Jbeta primers went into the PCR. Assay used: immunoSEQ multiplex PCR; TCRdb lists only in-frame clones, some missing. The table shows some 150,000 clones, with about 85% occurring only once. The sequenced material came from PBMCs. These receptors were collected from a human donor in good health.

This chain uses TRBV5-1 with TRBJ2-7; a weak D match, TRBD2 (5 bases). Trimming took off 2 bases at V and 4 bases at J, with 10 bases between the two ends. This CDR3 has 13 residues. The germline CDR1 and CDR2 sequences are SGHRS and YFSETQ. The CDR3 DNA is TGCGCCAGCAGCTTACCAGGACTGTACGAGCAGTACTTC. Translated, it gives CASSLPGLYEQYF.

The chain is built from TRBV28 and TRBJ2-2; tentatively, D is TRBD2 (5 bases). CDR1 is MDHEN, CDR2 SYDVKM, per germline. Trimming shortened V by 3 bases and J by 0 bases, and 11 bases separated the two germline ends. This CDR3 is 16 amino acids long. The CDR3 sequence: CASSFLAGANTGELFF. DNA for the CDR3: TGTGCCAGCAGTTTTTTGGCGGGTGCGAACACCGGGGAGCTGTTTTTT. Full variable domain (rest looked up from reference TRBV28 and TRBJ2-2): DVKVTQSSRYLVKRTGEKVFLECVQDMDHENMFWYRQDPGLGLRLIYFSYDVKMKEKGDIPEGYSVSREKKERFSLILESASTNQTSMYLCASSFLAGANTGELFFGEGSRLTVL.

The chain employs TRBV4-1 and TRBJ1-5, with D possibly matching TRBD1 (5 bases). The V and J ends lost 0 bases and 2 bases respectively, with 11 bases between them. Germline CDR1 is MGHRA and CDR2 is YSYEKL. The CDR3 loop spans 16 amino acids. The CDR3 loop is CASSQDGGPGNQPQHF. The CDR3 DNA reads as TGCGCCAGCAGCCAAGACGGGGGTCCCGGCAATCAGCCCCAGCATTTT.

V is TRBV6-1 and J is TRBJ1-2; 8 nucleotides align to TRBD1. This CDR3 is 13 amino acids long. The germline V gene encodes CDR1 MNHNS and CDR2 SASEGT. The junction had 2 bases not matched to a gene; V was cut back by 6 bases and J by 2 bases. The DNA of the CDR3 is TGTGCCAGCAGCTGGACAGGGAACTATGGCTACACCTTC. Amino acids: CASSWTGNYGYTF.

The chain links TRBV5-5 to TRBJ1-4; 9 nucleotides match TRBD1. The germline V gene has CDR1 SGHKS and CDR2 YYEKEE (reference sequence). CDR3 length: 15 residues. V lost 4 bases to trimming and J lost 8 bases; unmatched junction nucleotides: 9. CDR3 sequence reads: CASSTTGTGREKLFF. CDR3 DNA: TGTGCCAGCAGCACAACCGGGACAGGGCGCGAAAAACTGTTTTTT.

This chain connects TRBV19 to TRBJ1-1; 9 nucleotides line up with TRBD1. V was clipped by 3 bases and J by 9 bases; unmatched bases: 17. Germline V lookup: CDR1 LNHDA, CDR2 SQIVND (reference sequence). The CDR3 has 17 residues. The CDR3 nucleotides are TGTGCCAGTAGTATGGGGAGACTTCTGGGACAGGGTCCGAAAGCTTTCTTT. Its translation is CASSMGRLLGQGPKAFF.

The J gene is TRBJ2-2, the V gene TRBV2; maybe TRBD2 (7 bases). The CDR3 runs to 17 residues. Trimming took 3 bases from V and 2 from J, leaving 16 bases between them. Germline CDR1 SNHLY, CDR2 FYNNEI. The DNA for the CDR3 is TGTGCCAGCAGTGATCGGTTCGCGGGGGCCAACACCGGGGAGCTGTTTTTT. This gives the protein CASSDRFAGANTGELFF.

This rearrangement joins TRBV7-3 to TRBJ2-1; possibly TRBD2 for D (6 bases). CDR3 length equals 11 residues. V was pared by 3 bases and J by 9 bases, with 6 bases between. Germline lookup yields CDR1 SGHTA and CDR2 FQGTGA. Here the CDR3 DNA reads TGTGCCAGCAGCTTGGGGGGTGAGCAGTTCTTC. It translates to CASSLGGEQFF. The variable domain in full, completed from reference TRBV7-3 and TRBJ2-1, reads GAGVSQTPSNKVTEKGKYVELRCDPISGHTALYWYRQSLGQGPEFLIYFQGTGAADDSGLPNDRFFAVRPEGSVSTLKIQRTERGDSAVYLCASSLGGEQFFGPGTRLTVL.

The CDR3 is CAWKWQAMNTEAFF. The CDR3 DNA sequence: TGTGCCTGGAAATGGCAGGCGATGAACACTGAAGCTTTCTTT. The V call is TRBV30, the J call TRBJ1-1; D call uncertain. Germline-derived CDR1 and CDR2 are GTSNPN and SVGIG (reference sequence). The V gene lost 4 bases and the J gene lost 0 bases, with 12 bases spanning the gap. The CDR3 sequence is 14 residues long.

The V and J genes are TRBV7-6 and TRBJ2-3; 9 bases match TRBD2. The CDR3 length is 17 residues. Unmatched junction bases numbered 9, after V lost 5 bases and J lost 0 bases. Per germline, CDR1 SGHVS and CDR2 FNYEAQ. The CDR3 reads CASSPRLAADSTDTQYF. CDR3 bases: TGTGCCAGCAGCCCTAGACTAGCGGCGGACAGCACAGATACGCAGTATTTT.

This clone was recorded only once. The chain couples TRBV6-6 to TRBJ1-4; possibly TRBD1 for D (5 bases). V lost 6 bases and J lost 5, with 16 bases in between. The germline CDR1 and CDR2 sequences are MNHNY and SVGAGI (reference sequence). CDR3 size: 15 residues. In DNA form, the CDR3 reads TGTGCCAGCAGAACGGGGACTGGGAGCAATGAAAAACTGTTTTTT. Translation gives CASRTGTGSNEKLFF.

V usage is TRBV2 and J usage is TRBJ2-4; TRBD2 matches at 7 bases. This CDR3 region has 15 residues. Losses at the gene ends were 5 bases for V and 0 bases for J; bases not matched to a gene: 4. Germline-derived CDR1 and CDR2 are SNHLY and FYNNEI. CDR3 bases: TGTGCCAGCAGTCAACGGGAGGAAGCCAAAAACATTCAGTACTTC. It yields the protein CASSQREEAKNIQYF.

The J gene is TRBJ2-2, the V gene TRBV19; 9 bases match TRBD2. This CDR3 region has 16 residues. Trimming removed 6 bases from V and 1 base from J; junction bases left unmatched: 6. Germline CDR1 LNHDA, CDR2 SQIVND (reference sequence). For the CDR3, the DNA is TGTGCCAGTAGGGTTCTACTAGCGGGGAACACCGGGGAGCTGTTTTTT. Translated: CASRVLLAGNTGELFF. The full variable domain, its missing parts supplied by reference TRBV19 and TRBJ2-2, is DGGITQSPKYLFRKEGQNVTLSCEQNLNHDAMYWYRQDPGQGLRLIYYSQIVNDFQKGDIAEGYSVSREKKESFPLTVTSAQKNPTAFYLCASRVLLAGNTGELFFGEGSRLTVL.

DNA of the CDR3: TGTGCCATCATTAGAAAGGACAGGGGGCTGTTTTACACCGGGGAGCTGTTTTTT. This sequence encodes CAIIRKDRGLFYTGELFF. The rearrangement uses TRBV10-3 and TRBJ2-2; 11 nucleotides match TRBD1. CDR3 size: 18 residues. The ends lost 7 bases at V and 3 bases at J; junction bases unmatched: 13. The germline CDR1 and CDR2 sequences are ENHRY and SYGVKD.

This chain links TRBV7-8 with TRBJ1-4; D is unclear. In germline, CDR1 is SGHVS, CDR2 FQNEAQ. V was clipped by 1 base and J by 7 bases, with 7 bases between them. The CDR3 runs 13 residues. The CDR3: CASSLGGREKLFF. The CDR3 DNA reads TGTGCCAGCAGCTTAGGAGGCCGTGAAAAACTGTTTTTT.

This rearrangement joins TRBV28 to TRBJ1-2, with D hard to call. Trimming removed 1 base from V and 8 bases from J, with 14 bases in between. The CDR3 runs to 14 residues. From germline, CDR1 is MDHEN and CDR2 SYDVKM. The CDR3 region has the DNA TGTGCCAGCAGTTTATCCCGGGAAACCGGCGGCTACACCTTC. Protein product: CASSLSRETGGYTF.

This clone was seen just once. This rearrangement joins TRBV11-3 to TRBJ1-2, with TRBD1 matching 7 bases. From germline, CDR1 is SGHNT and CDR2 YENEEA. V dropped 4 bases and J dropped 0; count of bases not matched to a gene: 17. This CDR3 has 19 residues. CDR3 amino acids: CASSSSHPSYRGTNYGYTF. The CDR3 DNA sequence: TGTGCCAGCAGCTCCTCTCATCCTTCTTACAGGGGAACTAACTATGGCTACACCTTC.

The CDR3 coding sequence is TGTGCCAGCAGCGCCTCAGTGACTAGCGGGGCCAACTACGAGCAGTACTTC. Residues: CASSASVTSGANYEQYF. V is TRBV11-2 and J is TRBJ2-7; 11 positions match TRBD2. From germline, CDR1 is SGHAT and CDR2 FQNNGV. The CDR3 has 17 amino acids. J was trimmed by 3 bases and V by 5 bases; bases with no gene match: 12.

The chain is built from TRBV2 and TRBJ2-2; TRBD2 matches at 10 bases. CDR1 is SNHLY, CDR2 FYNNEI, per germline. Trimming took 8 bases from V and 2 from J; bases not matched to a gene: 8. The CDR3 extends over 16 amino acids. This chain's CDR3 is CASSNLAGVNTGELFF. The CDR3, as DNA: TGTGCCAGCTCTAACCTAGCGGGGGTTAACACCGGGGAGCTGTTTTTT.

The chain recombines TRBV28 with TRBJ1-5; 7 nucleotides line up with TRBD1. The ends lost 6 bases at V and 2 bases at J; junction bases unmatched: 7. The V gene's germline CDR1 is MDHEN and CDR2 SYDVKM. This CDR3 is built from 15 residues. The DNA of the CDR3 is TGTGCCAGCAGCAGACAGGGTGAGGGCAATCAGCCCCAGCATTTT. The encoded protein is CASSRQGEGNQPQHF.

The genes are TRBV4-3 and TRBJ2-1, with D possibly matching TRBD1 (6 bases). V was pared by 4 bases and J by 12 bases, with 16 bases between. Germline lookup yields CDR1 LGHNA and CDR2 YSLEER. The CDR3 spans 13 residues. CDR3 in DNA: TGCGCCAGCAGCCTATATTCAGGGGCTATGCAGTTCTTC. As protein: CASSLYSGAMQFF.

V usage is TRBV6-5 and J usage is TRBJ2-1; a possible D gene is TRBD2 (6 bases). With 6 bases removed from V and 11 bases from J, the gap between germline ends came to 14 bases. The CDR3 runs to 12 residues. Germline V CDR1 and CDR2: MNHEY, SVGAGI. CDR3 bases: TGTGCCAGCAGACCCCGCGGGGAACAGCAGTTCTTC. Protein sequence: CASRPRGEQQFF.

In this sample, this clone turned up once. This chain uses TRBV6-4 with TRBJ2-7; D perhaps matches TRBD2 (7 bases). The CDR3 runs to 13 residues. Trimming removed 8 bases from V and 6 bases from J, with 17 bases in between. Germline CDR1 reads MRHNA; CDR2 reads SNTAGT. The CDR3 region is CASPRPGGGEQYF. The CDR3 nucleotides read TGTGCCAGCCCGCGTCCGGGGGGCGGCGAGCAGTACTTC.

The chain links TRBV4-1 to TRBJ1-4; TRBD1 aligns across 10 bases. Unmatched junction bases numbered 8, after V lost 2 bases and J lost 8 bases. The germline V gene has CDR1 MGHRA and CDR2 YSYEKL. This CDR3 is 16 amino acids long. Here the CDR3 reads CASSQLTGGFNEKLFF. The CDR3 bases are TGCGCCAGCAGCCAACTGACAGGGGGCTTTAACGAAAAACTGTTTTTT.

The chain combines TRBV6-5 with TRBJ2-7; unclear D gene. V lost 5 bases and J 5 bases, leaving 7 bases between the germline ends. There are 11 residues in the CDR3. The germline gives CDR1 MNHEY, CDR2 SVGAGI. The CDR3 DNA follows: TGTGCCAGCAGTGGGCTGAACGAGCAGTACTTC. Residues: CASSGLNEQYF.

In regard to this clone: Other DNA sequences in the same sample also yield this CDR3. This chain uses TRBV5-1 with TRBJ2-3, with D maybe TRBD2 (6 bases). CDR1 is SGHRS and CDR2 is YFSETQ in the germline V gene. Trimming took 0 bases from V and 1 from J, leaving 9 bases between them. CDR3 length: 15 residues. DNA of the CDR3: TGCGCCAGCAGCTTGGGGGGGGTAGGCACAGATACGCAGTATTTT. Translation: CASSLGGVGTDTQYF.

This chain connects TRBV5-6 to TRBJ1-2; 9 nucleotides line up with TRBD1. The germline V gene encodes CDR1 SGHDT and CDR2 YYEEEE. The CDR3 is 16 residues long. The junction had 11 bases not matched to a gene; V was cut back by 4 bases and J by 4 bases. The CDR3 loop is CASSASTGQGLYGYTF. The CDR3 bases are TGTGCCAGCAGCGCTTCAACGGGACAGGGACTCTATGGCTACACCTTC. Full variable domain (remainder filled in from reference TRBV5-6 and TRBJ1-2): DAGVTQSPTHLIKTRGQQVTLRCSPKSGHDTVSWYQQALGQGPQFIFQYYEEEERQRGNFPDRFSGHQFPNYSSELNVNALLLGDSALYLCASSASTGQGLYGYTFGSGTRLTVV.

The sample holds one count of this clone. The CDR3 loop is CASSTRQRQETQYF. As DNA, the CDR3 is TGTGCCAGTAGTACCCGACAGCGACAAGAGACCCAGTACTTC. J is TRBJ2-5 and V is TRBV19; D is possibly TRBD1 (5 bases). CDR3 size: 14 residues. CDR1 and CDR2 from the germline V gene are LNHDA and SQIVND (reference sequence). The V end lost 4 bases, the J end lost 2 bases, and 11 bases lay between the germline ends.

In its sample, this clone was seen a few times. The rearrangement joins TRBV7-6 to TRBJ2-1, with TRBD1 identical over 8 bases. The V gene end was trimmed by 0 bases and the J gene end by 6 bases; junction bases not matched to a gene: 7. CDR3 size: 16 residues. CDR1 is SGHVS and CDR2 is FNYEAQ in the germline V gene. The chain's CDR3 is CASSLATLDRGNEQFF. The CDR3 region has the DNA TGTGCCAGCAGCTTAGCGACCCTAGACAGGGGCAATGAGCAGTTCTTC. The whole variable domain, filled in from reference TRBV7-6 and TRBJ2-1, reads GAGVSQSPRYKVTKRGQDVALRCDPISGHVSLYWYRQALGQGPEFLTYFNYEAQQDKSGLPNDRFSAERPEGSISTLTIQRTEQRDSAMYRCASSLATLDRGNEQFFGPGTRLTVL.

The V call is TRBV9, the J call TRBJ2-3; TRBD2 is a possible D gene (6 bases). The CDR3 has 13 amino acids. Trimming pared 3 bases from V and 6 bases from J, leaving 11 bases between. In germline, CDR1 is SGDLS, CDR2 YYNGEE. CDR3 DNA: TGTGCCAGCAGCGGGGAACGGGGGGATACGCAGTATTTT. This translates into CASSGERGDTQYF.